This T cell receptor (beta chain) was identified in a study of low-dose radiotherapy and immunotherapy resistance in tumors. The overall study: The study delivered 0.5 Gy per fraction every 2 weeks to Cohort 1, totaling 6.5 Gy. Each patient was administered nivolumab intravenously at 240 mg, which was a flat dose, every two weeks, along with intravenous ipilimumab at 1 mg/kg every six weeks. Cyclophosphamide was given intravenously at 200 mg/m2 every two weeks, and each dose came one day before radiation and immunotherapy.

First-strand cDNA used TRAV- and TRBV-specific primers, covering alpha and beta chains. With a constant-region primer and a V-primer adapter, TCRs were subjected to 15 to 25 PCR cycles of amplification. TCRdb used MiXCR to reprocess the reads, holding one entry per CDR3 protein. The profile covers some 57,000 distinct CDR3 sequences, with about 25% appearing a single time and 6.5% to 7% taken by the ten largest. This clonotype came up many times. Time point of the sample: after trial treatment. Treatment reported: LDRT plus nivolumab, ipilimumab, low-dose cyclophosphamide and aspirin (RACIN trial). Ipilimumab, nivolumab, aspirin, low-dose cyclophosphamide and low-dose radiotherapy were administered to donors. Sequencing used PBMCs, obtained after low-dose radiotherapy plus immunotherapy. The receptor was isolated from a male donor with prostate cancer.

The CDR3 bases are TGTGCCAGCAGTGAAAGCAGAGCGAACACCGGGGAGCTGTTTTTT. Protein sequence: CASSESRANTGELFF. The chain combines TRBV2 with TRBJ2-2; D is undetermined. Germline CDR1 reads SNHLY; CDR2 reads FYNNEI. Trimming removed 2 bases from V and 0 bases from J, with 7 bases in between. CDR3 size: 15 residues.